This TCR beta chain emerged from a study of blood T cell repertoires in COVID-19. Whole-study context: Specimens from acute and convalescent COVID-19 originated in the United States, Italy and Spain. PBMCs, B-cell-depleted T cells, or T cells were the source of the cDNA or gDNA that made up the material.

Clones were read by immunoSEQ multiplex PCR, and TCRdb kept only the in-frame ones, dropping some. Of 310,000 or so clones listed, 91% were seen once; the top ten hold 2% to 2.5%. The CDR3 is made up of 20 amino acids. Trimming removed 0 bases at V and 4 bases at J, with 24 bases between. Seattle enrolled patients during active infection and tracked them longitudinally. The V and J genes are TRBV23-1 and TRBJ2-2; D is ambiguous. TRBV23-1 has ORF status, its function being uncertain. The receptor was isolated from a woman in her twenties or thirties with COVID-19, enrolled during active disease. Sequenced sample: peripheral blood. In nucleotides, the CDR3 is TGCGCCAGCAGTCAATCGTTACGGGTTCTAAACGTAGTCCCCACCGGGGAGCTGTTTTTT. Amino acids: CASSQSLRVLNVVPTGELFF.